These 2 T cell receptor beta chains were all obtained from the same sample, sequenced in a study of chemoradiotherapy in HPV16-positive cancers. Generated by immunoSEQ multiplex PCR, the TCRdb table keeps only in-frame clones and is missing some. The data contain 10,000 to 11,000 clones, over 70% of them singletons. The sample was gathered from a patient who underwent chemoradiotherapy. The receptors stem from a human donor with HPV-associated anogenital cancer.

The V and J genes are TRBV27 and TRBJ2-3, with 10 positions matching TRBD2. The V gene end was trimmed by 5 bases and the J gene end by 8 bases; junction bases not matched to a gene: 4. Germline CDR1 and CDR2: MNHEY and SMNVEV (reference sequence). This CDR3 is 13 amino acids long. The CDR3 DNA reads as TGTGCCAGCAGTGTGGTAGCGGGAGGTACGCAGTATTTT. This codes for CASSVVAGGTQYF.

The chain joins TRBV4-3 to TRBJ1-1; possible D gene TRBD1, 5 bases. V was clipped by 3 bases and J by 1 base, with 9 bases between them. The CDR3 sequence is 14 residues long. Per the germline V gene, CDR1 is LGHNA and CDR2 is YSLEER. The DNA of the CDR3 is TGCGCCAGCAGCCAGCGGACACCGAACACTGAAGCTTTCTTT. Its protein product is CASSQRTPNTEAFF.